These 26 T cell receptor beta chains came from one sample sequenced in a study of blood T cell repertoires in COVID-19. TCRdb keeps only in-frame clones here, not all; method: immunoSEQ multiplex PCR. The top ten clones hold 0.9% to 1% of a sample with about 430,000 clones, 88% of them seen once. Sequenced: PBMCs or T cells enriched from blood (not recorded which). Source of these receptors: a woman aged 25-40 years with acute COVID-19.

The chain couples TRBV9 to TRBJ2-1; 12 bases align to TRBD2. The CDR3 is made up of 15 amino acids. The germline CDR1 and CDR2 sequences are SGDLS and YYNGEE. Unmatched junction bases numbered 4, after V lost 4 bases and J lost 5 bases. The CDR3 sequence: CASSLRLAGDNEQFF. The CDR3 DNA reads TGTGCCAGCAGCTTAAGACTAGCGGGGGACAATGAGCAGTTCTTC. The entire variable domain, with the rest obtained from reference TRBV9 and TRBJ2-1, is as follows: DSGVTQTPKHLITATGQRVTLRCSPRSGDLSVYWYQQSLDQGLQFLIQYYNGEERAKGNILERFSAQQFPDLHSELNLSSLELGDSALYFCASSLRLAGDNEQFFGPGTRLTVL.

The chain carries TRBV6-5 and TRBJ2-1, with D tentatively TRBD2 (6 bases). CDR3 size: 15 residues. V dropped 2 bases and J dropped 9 bases, with 17 bases sitting between them. Germline V CDR1 and CDR2: MNHEY, SVGAGI. The CDR3 DNA sequence: TGTGCCAGCAGTTACGAATTCGGGGTGGGAGGTGAGCAGTTCTTC. Translation: CASSYEFGVGGEQFF.

This chain joins TRBV7-2 and TRBJ2-5, with unresolved D. This CDR3 has 13 residues. V gave up 1 base and J gave up 5 bases, with 8 bases separating them. The germline V gene has CDR1 SGHTA and CDR2 FQGNSA. CDR3 DNA sequence: TGTGCCAGCAGCTTAGAACCTCAGGAGACCCAGTACTTC. Translating gives CASSLEPQETQYF. Complete variable domain (other parts from reference TRBV7-2 and TRBJ2-5): GAGVSQSPSNKVTEKGKDVELRCDPISGHTALYWYRQSLGQGLEFLIYFQGNSAPDKSGLPSDRFSAERTGGSVSTLTIQRTQQEDSAVYLCASSLEPQETQYFGPGTRLLVL.

The chain links TRBV6-1 to TRBJ2-3, with 13 bases identical to TRBD2. The CDR3 spans 18 residues. Germline CDR1 and CDR2: MNHNS and SASEGT. Losses at the gene ends were 3 bases for V and 3 bases for J; bases not matched to a gene: 9. Written as DNA, the CDR3 is TGTGCCAGCAGTGAGGGGACTAGCGGGATGGCCCTGACAGATACGCAGTATTTT. It specifies CASSEGTSGMALTDTQYF.

The chain joins TRBV11-1 to TRBJ2-5; 7 bases line up with TRBD1. Germline V gives CDR1 SGHAT, CDR2 FQDESV (reference sequence). This CDR3 has 16 residues. V dropped 1 base and J dropped 0; count of bases not matched to a gene: 5. CDR3 sequence (DNA): TGTGCCAGCAGCTTAGTAGGGACAGAATACCAAGAGACCCAGTACTTC. As protein: CASSLVGTEYQETQYF.

This chain joins TRBV13 and TRBJ2-6; TRBD2 aligns across 8 bases. CDR1 and CDR2 from the germline V gene are PRHDT and FYEKMQ (reference sequence). V lost 1 base to trimming and J lost 3 bases; unmatched junction nucleotides: 8. The CDR3 spans 18 residues. The CDR3 coding sequence is TGTGCCAGCAGCTTAGATTCTGGTAGCGGGGTTGGGGCCAACGTCCTGACTTTC. The encoded protein is CASSLDSGSGVGANVLTF.

V is TRBV2 and J is TRBJ1-3; D is unresolved. Trimming pared 2 bases from V and 2 bases from J, leaving 10 bases between. Germline V CDR1 and CDR2: SNHLY, FYNNEI. The CDR3 is 15 residues long. The CDR3 loop reads CASSEFGQPGNTIYF. The CDR3 nucleotides read TGTGCCAGCAGTGAATTTGGGCAACCTGGAAACACCATATATTTT.

This rearrangement joins TRBV10-3 to TRBJ1-1; D gene unclear. V lost 6 bases to trimming and J lost 2 bases, with 13 bases between them. The CDR3 runs to 14 residues. Looked up from germline, CDR1 is ENHRY and CDR2 is SYGVKD. CDR3 amino acids: CAIRPAQVNTEAFF. The CDR3 coding sequence is TGTGCCATCAGGCCCGCGCAGGTTAACACTGAAGCTTTCTTT.

The rearrangement uses TRBV2 and TRBJ1-1, with D unresolved. CDR1 SNHLY and CDR2 FYNNEI come from the germline V gene. CDR3 length: 13 amino acids. The germline V and J ends were trimmed by 3 bases and 4 bases, with 9 bases remaining between them. CDR3: CASSEEGSTEAFF. As DNA, the CDR3 is TGTGCCAGCAGTGAGGAGGGAAGCACTGAAGCTTTCTTT.

The rearrangement uses TRBV4-3 and TRBJ2-7; D is possibly TRBD1 (7 bases). CDR1 and CDR2 (germline): LGHNA, YSLEER. The CDR3 runs 19 residues. V was pared by 0 bases and J by 0 bases, with 21 bases between. CDR3 sequence (DNA): TGCGCCAGCAGCCAAGAGGCAGTAGGAGGGGGCAGTCTCTCCTACGAGCAGTACTTC. This gives the protein CASSQEAVGGGSLSYEQYF.

V is TRBV7-9 and J is TRBJ1-1; TRBD1 aligns across 7 bases. This CDR3 contains 16 residues. V trimming: 5 bases; J trimming: 3 bases; junction bases outside the gene matches: 12. In germline, CDR1 is SEHNR, CDR2 FQNEAQ (reference sequence). CDR3 sequence (DNA): TGTGCCAGCAGCCCTTGGCGGGACAGCCCCTACACTGAAGCTTTCTTT. It translates to CASSPWRDSPYTEAFF.

The chain couples TRBV11-2 to TRBJ2-3; TRBD2 is a possible D gene (7 bases). V was shortened by 1 base and J by 5 bases, with 13 bases between the two germline ends. Germline V gene data show CDR1 as SGHAT and CDR2 as FQNNGV. The CDR3 sequence is 15 residues long. CDR3 sequence: CASSLGGGLGDTQYF. The DNA of the CDR3 is TGTGCCAGCAGCTTAGGGGGGGGGCTTGGAGATACGCAGTATTTT.

The chain recombines TRBV2 with TRBJ1-1; D might be TRBD1 (5 bases). Deletions cut 6 bases from V and 0 bases from J, with 14 bases between. Germline values: CDR1 SNHLY, CDR2 FYNNEI. The CDR3 extends over 15 amino acids. DNA of the CDR3: TGTGCCAGCAGGGAGGGGTCGGGAATGAACACTGAAGCTTTCTTT. It translates to CASREGSGMNTEAFF.

V and J are TRBV2 and TRBJ2-3; D is perhaps TRBD1 (5 bases). Germline CDR1 is SNHLY and CDR2 is FYNNEI. The CDR3 has 15 amino acids. Trimming pared 2 bases from V and 0 bases from J, leaving 9 bases between. CDR3 amino acids: CASSESGPSTDTQYF. Written as DNA, the CDR3 is TGTGCCAGCAGTGAATCAGGGCCTAGCACAGATACGCAGTATTTT.

Here the CDR3 DNA reads TGTGCCAGTAGTATAGAAGCGGGGTGGCGGGATACGCAGTATTTT. It encodes CASSIEAGWRDTQYF. This chain connects TRBV19 to TRBJ2-3; 7 nucleotides match TRBD2. CDR1 and CDR2 from the germline V gene are LNHDA and SQIVND (reference sequence). The CDR3 is 15 amino acids. The trim removed 0 bases at V and 6 bases at J, leaving 6 bases unmatched.

This clone came up once. This chain uses TRBV10-3 with TRBJ2-7; a weak D match, TRBD2 (7 bases). Trimming removed 10 bases from V and 7 bases from J, with 23 bases in between. The CDR3 has 14 residues. CDR1 ENHRY and CDR2 SYGVKD come from the germline V gene. The CDR3 loop reads CATKGPTGAGEQYF. The CDR3 nucleotides read TGTGCCACGAAAGGACCGACAGGAGCGGGGGAGCAGTACTTC.

CDR3 sequence: CASSLKGPQFF. CDR3 nucleotides: TGTGCCAGCAGCCTCAAGGGGCCACAGTTCTTC. The chain recombines TRBV3-1 (or the pseudogene TRBV3-2) with TRBJ2-1, with TRBD1 as a possible D gene (5 bases). This CDR3 comprises 11 residues. Germline CDR1 and CDR2: LGHDT and YNNKEL (reference sequence). Trimming removed 4 bases at V and 13 bases at J, with 11 bases between.

This clone came up once. The chain recombines TRBV10-2 with TRBJ2-1, with D perhaps TRBD2 (5 bases). V was clipped by 6 bases and J by 8 bases, with 20 bases between them. Germline assignment: CDR1 WSHSY and CDR2 SAAADI. This CDR3 contains 15 residues. CDR3 DNA sequence: TGCGCCAGCAGGGACCGCTTTATAGCGTCGGATGAGCAGTTCTTC. Protein product: CASRDRFIASDEQFF.

The chain recombines TRBV5-1 with TRBJ2-3, with D possibly TRBD1 on 5 matching bases. Germline CDR1 reads SGHRS; CDR2 reads YFSETQ. V dropped 0 bases and J dropped 1 base, with 12 bases sitting between them. The length of the CDR3 is 16 residues. In nucleotides, the CDR3 is TGCGCCAGCAGCTTGGCTCTGGGGCCGGGCACAGATACGCAGTATTTT. Translation gives CASSLALGPGTDTQYF.

DNA for the CDR3: TGCGCCAGCAGCTTCGGGGAGACCGGTTCACCCCTCCACTTT. Translated, it gives CASSFGETGSPLHF. The chain couples TRBV5-1 to TRBJ1-6; D is unresolved. This CDR3 comprises 14 residues. Germline lookup yields CDR1 SGHRS and CDR2 YFSETQ. V was cut by 2 bases and J by 9 bases, with 12 bases left in between. Full variable domain (remainder filled in from reference TRBV5-1 and TRBJ1-6): KAGVTQTPRYLIKTRGQQVTLSCSPISGHRSVSWYQQTPGQGLQFLFEYFSETQRNKGNFPGRFSGRQFSNSRSEMNVSTLELGDSALYLCASSFGETGSPLHFGNGTRLTVT.

V gene TRBV7-2 combines with J gene TRBJ2-2, with TRBD2 matching 8 bases. Unmatched junction bases numbered 2, after V lost 2 bases and J lost 6 bases. The germline gives CDR1 SGHTA, CDR2 FQGNSA. This CDR3 region has 14 residues. The CDR3 loop reads CASSLIGGAGELFF. In DNA, the CDR3 is TGTGCCAGCAGCTTAATCGGGGGGGCCGGGGAGCTGTTTTTT.

This chain joins TRBV7-2 and TRBJ1-1; no clear D. Trimming pared 5 bases from V and 1 base from J, leaving 20 bases between. The CDR3 runs 17 residues. Germline CDR1 reads SGHTA; CDR2 reads FQGNSA. CDR3 region: CASSVEPLGSSNTEAFF. In DNA, the CDR3 is TGTGCCAGCAGCGTAGAGCCCTTGGGCAGTTCGAACACTGAAGCTTTCTTT.

The CDR3 nucleotides read TGTGCCAGCAGCCTTAGCGAAAATGAGCAGTTCTTC. This encodes CASSLSENEQFF. The gene calls are TRBV7-3 and TRBJ2-1; D is possibly TRBD2 (5 bases). The germline V gene encodes CDR1 SGHTA and CDR2 FQGTGA. V was pared by 5 bases and J by 7 bases, with 9 bases between. This CDR3 is built from 12 residues.

This chain joins TRBV21-1 and TRBJ2-7; TRBD1, as called in the table, went unchecked against the DNA. TRBV21-1 has pseudogene status. This CDR3 comprises 16 residues. CDR3 protein: CASSSTPRDRVYEQYF. Written as DNA, the CDR3 is TGTGCCAGCAGCAGTACACCCCGGGACAGGGTCTACGAGCAGTACTTC.

V is TRBV4-3 and J is TRBJ2-3, with a possible D match to TRBD2 (5 bases). CDR3 size: 17 residues. V was shortened by 1 base and J by 1 base, with 15 bases between the two germline ends. Germline CDR1 and CDR2: LGHNA and YSLEER. In DNA, the CDR3 is TGCGCCAGCAGCCAAGGGACTCTCTACTCTGGCACAGATACGCAGTATTTT. This sequence encodes CASSQGTLYSGTDTQYF.

CDR3 in DNA: TGTGCCAGCAGCTTTGGTCAGGGGGCGAACACCGGGGAGCTGTTTTTT. Protein: CASSFGQGANTGELFF. This chain joins TRBV7-9 and TRBJ2-2; TRBD1 aligns across 7 bases. J gave up 0 bases and V 3 bases, and 4 bases lay outside the gene matches. The length of the CDR3 is 16 residues. The germline V gene encodes CDR1 SEHNR and CDR2 FQNEAQ (reference sequence).